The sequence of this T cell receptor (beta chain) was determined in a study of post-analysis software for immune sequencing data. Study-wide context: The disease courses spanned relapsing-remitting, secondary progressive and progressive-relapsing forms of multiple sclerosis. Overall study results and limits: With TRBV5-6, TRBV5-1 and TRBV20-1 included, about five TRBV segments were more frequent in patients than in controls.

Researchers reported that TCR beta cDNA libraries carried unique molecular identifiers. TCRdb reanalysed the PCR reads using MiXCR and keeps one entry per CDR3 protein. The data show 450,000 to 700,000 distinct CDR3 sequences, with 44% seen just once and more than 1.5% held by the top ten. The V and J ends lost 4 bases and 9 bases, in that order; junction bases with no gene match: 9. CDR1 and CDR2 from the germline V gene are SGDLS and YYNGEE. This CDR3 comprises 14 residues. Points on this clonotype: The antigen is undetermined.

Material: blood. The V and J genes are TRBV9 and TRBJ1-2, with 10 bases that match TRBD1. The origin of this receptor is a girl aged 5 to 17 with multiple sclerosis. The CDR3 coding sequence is TGTGCCAGCAGCCCCCCAGGGACAGGGGATCGCTACACCTTC. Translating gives CASSPPGTGDRYTF.